Below are 21 T cell receptor beta chains sequenced from a single sample in a study of control samples from healthy donors and cancer patients. TCRdb's table, derived via immunoSEQ multiplex PCR, lists solely in-frame clones and lacks some. Of around 190,000 clones in the sample, more than 80% are singletons; the top ten hold 1.3% to 1.5%. Sequenced: blood. Source of these receptors: a young man in good health.

The CDR3 reads CAWSVGGAQIAFF. In nucleotides, the CDR3 is TGTGCCTGGAGTGTAGGGGGGGCGCAGATAGCTTTCTTT. The rearrangement uses TRBV30 and TRBJ1-1; tentative D call: TRBD1 (6 bases). V was cut by 0 bases and J by 10 bases, with 15 bases left in between. Germline V CDR1 and CDR2: GTSNPN, SVGIG (reference sequence). CDR3 size: 13 residues.

This sequence joins TRBV7-2 and TRBJ1-1; D is unresolved. The germline V and J ends were trimmed by 2 bases and 3 bases, with 10 bases remaining between them. CDR3 size: 14 residues. Germline CDR1 and CDR2: SGHTA and FQGNSA. CDR3 protein: CASSLYVRHTEAFF. CDR3 bases: TGTGCCAGCAGCTTATACGTCCGTCACACTGAAGCTTTCTTT.

The CDR3 DNA follows: TGCAGCGTTGCCGGGGTCATTGAGACAGGGGGCGCGGTTGCCGATGGCTACACCTTC. It is translated as CSVAGVIETGGAVADGYTF. The V call is TRBV29-1, the J call TRBJ1-2; the match to TRBD1 covers 10 bases. Germline trimming cut 4 bases from V and 6 bases from J; bases unmatched to any gene: 23. The CDR3 length is 19 residues. Germline V gene lookup returns CDR1 SQVTM and CDR2 ANQGSEA.

This sequence joins TRBV18 and TRBJ2-7; 7 nucleotides align to TRBD1. Germline lookup yields CDR1 KGHSH and CDR2 LQKENI. Unmatched junction bases numbered 10, after V lost 3 bases and J lost 5 bases. The CDR3 is 15 amino acids. CDR3 protein: CASSPTGSTPHEQYF. In nucleotides, the CDR3 is TGTGCCAGCTCACCGACAGGGTCGACTCCCCACGAGCAGTACTTC.

The chain is built from TRBV4-2 and TRBJ2-1; D is uncertain. Germline CDR1 and CDR2: LGHNA and YNFKEQ. This CDR3 is built from 17 residues. Trimming took off 0 bases at V and 0 bases at J, with 12 bases between the two ends. This CDR3 is CASSQDGFGASYNEQFF. In DNA, the CDR3 is TGTGCCAGCAGCCAAGATGGGTTCGGTGCCTCCTACAATGAGCAGTTCTTC.

The chain carries TRBV5-1 and TRBJ2-7; 10 bases match TRBD1. The CDR3 sequence is 15 residues long. Germline V lookup: CDR1 SGHRS, CDR2 YFSETQ. V shed 2 bases, J shed 3 bases, and the junction held 5 bases outside the gene matches. CDR3 region: CASSFETGGFYEQYF. The CDR3 bases are TGCGCCAGCAGCTTTGAGACAGGGGGCTTCTACGAGCAGTACTTC.

Only a few counts were recorded for this clone. The rearrangement joins TRBV11-2 to TRBJ1-1; D gene unclear. Germline values: CDR1 SGHAT, CDR2 FQNNGV. The length of the CDR3 is 12 residues. V was clipped by 5 bases and J by 1 base, with 5 bases between them. As DNA, the CDR3 is TGTGCCAGCAGCCGGCCGAACACTGAAGCTTTCTTT. Translating gives CASSRPNTEAFF.

This chain links TRBV18 with TRBJ2-1; D may be TRBD2 (6 bases). The CDR3 consists of 14 residues. The V end was cut by 2 bases, the J end by 9 bases, with 14 bases between. The germline V gene has CDR1 KGHSH and CDR2 LQKENI. Here the CDR3 DNA reads TGTGCCAGCTCACCAAGGGTCGGGGAGGCTGAGCAGTTCTTC. Protein product: CASSPRVGEAEQFF.

V gene TRBV2 combines with J gene TRBJ2-1, with D perhaps given as TRBD1 or TRBD2 (5 bases each). The germline CDR1 and CDR2 sequences are SNHLY and FYNNEI. This CDR3 comprises 18 residues. V was shortened by 2 bases and J by 1 base, with 18 bases between the two germline ends. CDR3 DNA: TGTGCCAGCAGTGAAAGAGGGGCGCTTCTTATATCCTACAATGAGCAGTTCTTC. Amino acids: CASSERGALLISYNEQFF.

The chain combines TRBV23-1 with TRBJ1-5, with a possible D match to TRBD1 (5 bases). TRBV23-1 is an open reading frame, and its role is uncertain. Trimming shortened V by 0 bases and J by 4 bases, and 19 bases separated the two germline ends. This CDR3 has 18 residues. This CDR3 is CASSQSGGDEATNQPQHF. CDR3 sequence (DNA): TGCGCCAGCAGTCAATCGGGGGGGGATGAGGCTACTAATCAGCCCCAGCATTTT.

The chain is built from TRBV4-1 and TRBJ1-1; D not resolved. The CDR3 loop spans 15 amino acids. V dropped 0 bases and J dropped 1 base, with 9 bases sitting between them. The germline V gene encodes CDR1 MGHRA and CDR2 YSYEKL. CDR3 sequence: CASSQEPQRNTEAFF. The CDR3 DNA reads as TGCGCCAGCAGCCAAGAACCCCAGCGGAACACTGAAGCTTTCTTT.

The chain joins TRBV7-2 to TRBJ1-5; D is unclear. Germline V gene sequence: CDR1 SGHTA, CDR2 FQGNSA. The CDR3 spans 15 residues. V gave up 0 bases and J gave up 6 bases, with 12 bases separating them. The CDR3: CASSLARGLGQPQHF. The CDR3 DNA reads as TGTGCCAGCAGCTTAGCGCGTGGTTTGGGTCAGCCCCAGCATTTT.

The genes are TRBV12-5 and TRBJ1-1; unclear D gene. The V end was cut by 5 bases, the J end by 0 bases, with 7 bases between. The CDR3 has 13 residues. Germline CDR1 and CDR2: LGHNT and FRNRAP. The CDR3 DNA is TGTGCTAGTGGTCAATCAGTGAACACTGAAGCTTTCTTT. Protein sequence: CASGQSVNTEAFF.

Points on this clone: An end of the junction differs from the germline gene, which may be a read error. The gene calls are TRBV3-1 (or the pseudogene TRBV3-2) and TRBJ2-2, with 7 bases that match TRBD2. This CDR3 has 15 amino acids. Per germline, CDR1 LGHDT and CDR2 YNNKEL (reference sequence). CDR3 DNA: TGTGCCAGCAGCCAGATAGTCGGGAGGTCGGGGGAGCCGTTTTTT. Encoded protein: CASSQIVGRSGEPFF.

The chain employs TRBV19 and TRBJ2-2, with 8 positions matching TRBD1. Germline assignment: CDR1 LNHDA and CDR2 SQIVND (reference sequence). The CDR3 covers 15 residues. J lost 1 base, V lost 11 bases, and 9 bases had no gene match. CDR3 loop: CAVIVGTGNTGELFF. The CDR3 bases are TGTGCCGTGATCGTAGGGACAGGGAACACCGGGGAGCTGTTTTTT.

This clone has a handful of counts. The chain recombines TRBV5-1 with TRBJ1-6; 7 bases align to TRBD1. The V gene end was trimmed by 0 bases and the J gene end by 0 bases; junction bases not matched to a gene: 12. The CDR3 length is 20 residues. Germline V gives CDR1 SGHRS, CDR2 YFSETQ. The CDR3 nucleotides read TGCGCCAGCAGCTTGGTCTACACACAGGGGATGGGCTCCTATAATTCACCCCTCCACTTT. Its translation is CASSLVYTQGMGSYNSPLHF.

V is TRBV20-1 and J is TRBJ1-1; D gene ambiguous. Germline V gives CDR1 DFQATT, CDR2 SNEGSKA (reference sequence). V was cut by 6 bases and J by 3 bases, with 8 bases left in between. The CDR3 has 11 residues. CDR3 nucleotides: TGCAGTGCCCTGATCGACACTGAAGCTTTCTTT. As protein: CSALIDTEAFF.

The V and J genes are TRBV12-3 or TRBV12-4 and TRBJ1-6; D not certain. This CDR3 spans 11 amino acids. Trimming took off 4 bases at V and 10 bases at J, with 5 bases between the two ends. The CDR3 protein is CASSSGSPLHF. The CDR3 DNA follows: TGTGCCAGCAGTTCTGGGTCACCCCTCCACTTT.

The V gene is TRBV3-1 (or the pseudogene TRBV3-2), the J gene TRBJ1-4; TRBD1 might be the D (6 bases). Germline V lookup: CDR1 LGHDT, CDR2 YNNKEL (reference sequence). CDR3 size: 17 residues. The ends were cut back, 4 bases at V and 2 bases at J, with 17 bases in the middle. CDR3 in DNA: TGTGCCAGCAGCCTTTTGGCACTGGGGGGCACTAATGAAAAACTGTTTTTT. Its translation: CASSLLALGGTNEKLFF.

The V gene is TRBV6-1, the J gene TRBJ1-1; D uncertain. This CDR3 is built from 15 residues. V shed 3 bases and J shed 6 bases, with 17 bases lying between them. Germline CDR1 is MNHNS and CDR2 is SASEGT. CDR3 nucleotide sequence: TGTGCCAGCAGTGAGAACCCAGCGGGCCCCCCTGAAGCTTTCTTT. It translates to CASSENPAGPPEAFF.

This chain connects TRBV18 to TRBJ2-7; TRBD1 aligns across 9 bases. Looked up from germline, CDR1 is KGHSH and CDR2 is LQKENI. Trimming removed 2 bases from V and 4 bases from J; junction bases left unmatched: 9. The CDR3 is 16 amino acids. The CDR3 coding sequence is TGTGCCAGCTCACCAGCCCGGACAGGGGAACGGTACGAGCAGTACTTC. Translating it yields CASSPARTGERYEQYF.